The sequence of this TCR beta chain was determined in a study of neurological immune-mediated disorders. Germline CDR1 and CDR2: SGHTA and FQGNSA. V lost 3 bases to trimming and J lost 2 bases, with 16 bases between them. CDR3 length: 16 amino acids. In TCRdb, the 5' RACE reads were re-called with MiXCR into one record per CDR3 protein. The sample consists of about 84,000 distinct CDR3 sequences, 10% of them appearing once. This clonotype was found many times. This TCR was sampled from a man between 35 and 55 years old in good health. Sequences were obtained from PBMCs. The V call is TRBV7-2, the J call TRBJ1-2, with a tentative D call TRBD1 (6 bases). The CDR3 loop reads CASSFGRGGGNYGYTF. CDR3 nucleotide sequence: TGTGCCAGCAGCTTTGGGCGAGGGGGGGGGAACTATGGCTACACCTTC.